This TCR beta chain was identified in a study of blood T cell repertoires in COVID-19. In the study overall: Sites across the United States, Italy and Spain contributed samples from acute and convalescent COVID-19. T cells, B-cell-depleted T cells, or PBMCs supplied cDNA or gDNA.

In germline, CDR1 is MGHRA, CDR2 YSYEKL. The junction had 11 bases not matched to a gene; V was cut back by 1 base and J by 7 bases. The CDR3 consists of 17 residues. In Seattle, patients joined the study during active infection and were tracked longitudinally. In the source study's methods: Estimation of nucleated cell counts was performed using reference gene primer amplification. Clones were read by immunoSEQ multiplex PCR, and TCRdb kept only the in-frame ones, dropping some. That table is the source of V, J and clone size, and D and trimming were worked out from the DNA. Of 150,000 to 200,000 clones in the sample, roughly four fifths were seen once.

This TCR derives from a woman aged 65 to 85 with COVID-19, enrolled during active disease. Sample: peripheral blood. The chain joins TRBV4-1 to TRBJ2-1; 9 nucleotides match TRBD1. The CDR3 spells CASSQVVVGQGRNEQFF. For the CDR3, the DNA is TGCGCCAGCAGCCAAGTTGTTGTGGGACAGGGTAGGAATGAGCAGTTCTTC.